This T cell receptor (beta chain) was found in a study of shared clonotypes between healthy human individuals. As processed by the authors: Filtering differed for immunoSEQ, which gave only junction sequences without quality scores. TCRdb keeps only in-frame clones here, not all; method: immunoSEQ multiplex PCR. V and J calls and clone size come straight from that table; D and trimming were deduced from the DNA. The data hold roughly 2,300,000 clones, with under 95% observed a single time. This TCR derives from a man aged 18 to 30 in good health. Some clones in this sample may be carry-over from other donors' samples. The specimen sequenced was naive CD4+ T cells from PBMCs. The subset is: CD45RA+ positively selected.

CDR3 loop: CATSGGTAVVSYSEAFF. The DNA of the CDR3 is TGTGCCACCAGCGGAGGGACTGCCGTCGTCTCTTATTCTGAAGCTTTCTTT. J is TRBJ1-1 and V is TRBV15, with D possibly TRBD1 on 5 matching bases. The CDR3 covers 17 residues. The V and J ends lost 5 bases and 6 bases respectively, with 25 bases between them. CDR1 LNHNV and CDR2 YYDKDF come from the germline V gene (reference sequence).